The rows below give T cell receptor beta chains drawn from one sample of a study of T cells in localized non-small cell lung cancer. Sequencing used immunoSEQ multiplex PCR; TCRdb keeps in-frame clones, though not all of them. The table includes some 2,700 clones, less than 25% detected once. This material consisted of lung tumor tissue, taken before any cancer treatment. The receptors shown here come from a female donor older than 55 with stage I lung adenocarcinoma. Both conserved end residues are part of each CDR3. D genes are given only for firm matches. For some rows the clone size is stated as once, few or many, or as a class when expanded; others skip it.

TRBV29-1	TRBJ1-1	.	.	TGCAGCGTTGTCGTGGAGATCTACACTGAAGCTTTCTTT	CSVVVEIYTEAFF
TRBV11-3	TRBJ1-5	.	.	TGTGCCAGCAGCTTAGGGGATAGCAATCAGCCCCAGCATTTT	CASSLGDSNQPQHF
TRBV6-8	TRBJ1-1	.	few	TGTGCCAGCAGCCACACAGAGAACACTGAAGCTTTCTTT	CASSHTENTEAFF
TRBV6-8	TRBJ2-2	.	few	TGTGCCAGCAGTTTTAGGCAAGGGGAGCTGTTTTTT	CASSFRQGELFF
TRBV6-8	TRBJ1-5	TRBD1	.	TGTGCCAGCAGTGGGCGACAGGGAAGGGAACAGCCCCAGCATTTT	CASSGRQGREQPQHF
TRBV5-1	TRBJ1-2	.	.	TGCGCCAGCAGCGTCGGTAGGGTGGGGGACTATGGCTACACCTTC	CASSVGRVGDYGYTF
TRBV11-3	TRBJ1-1	.	.	TGTGCCAGCAGCTTAGTTGGGGAGGGGGACACTGAAGCTTTCTTT	CASSLVGEGDTEAFF
TRBV11-3	TRBJ1-2	.	.	TGTGCCAGCAGCCTTACCCCACAGGTTGGCGGCTACACCTTC	CASSLTPQVGGYTF
TRBV28	TRBJ2-3	.	.	TGTGCCAGCAGTTTATACCCCGGAGGGGGGGGAACAGATACGCAGTATTTT	CASSLYPGGGGTDTQYF
TRBV29-1	TRBJ2-7	.	.	TGCAGCGTTGCTTCTCGTCAGAGAGCCTACGAGCAGTACTTC	CSVASRQRAYEQYF
TRBV18	TRBJ2-3	TRBD1	.	TGTGCCAGCTCACCACCATCGACAGGGGCGGGCGATACGCAGTATTTT	CASSPPSTGAGDTQYF
TRBV15	TRBJ1-5	TRBD1	few	TGTGCCACCAGCAGAGGGACAGGGTATAACGATCAGCCCCAGCATTTT	CATSRGTGYNDQPQHF
TRBV10-1	TRBJ2-3	TRBD1	once	TGCGCCAGCAGTAGAATGGGACAGGGGGTCTGGGCGCAGTATTTT	CASSRMGQGVWAQYF
TRBV5-1	TRBJ1-4	.	.	TGCGCCAGCAGCTTCCGCTGGTCGGGTAATGAAAAACTGTTTTTT	CASSFRWSGNEKLFF
TRBV11-3	TRBJ2-1	TRBD2	.	TGTGCCAGCAGCCCCCCCGGGACTAGCGGGAGTATAAATGAGCAGTTCTTC	CASSPPGTSGSINEQFF
TRBV9	TRBJ1-4	.	.	TGTGCCAGCAGCGTCCGGGGGACCTCTAATGAAAAACTGTTTTTT	CASSVRGTSNEKLFF
TRBV5-1	TRBJ2-7	TRBD1	once	TGCGCCAGCAGCTTGTCGATGACAGGGGGCGACGAGCAGTACTTC	CASSLSMTGGDEQYF
TRBV11-3	TRBJ2-7	.	medium-sized	TGTGCCAGCAGCCCTCAAGGGACGGAGAATACCTACGAGCAGTACTTC	CASSPQGTENTYEQYF
TRBV6-8	TRBJ2-7	TRBD1	few	TGTGCCAGCAGTAAACAAGGGGGCAGCTCCTACGAGCAGTACTTC	CASSKQGGSSYEQYF
TRBV6-8	TRBJ1-1	.	.	TGTGCCATCAGAGGGGAAGCGCACACTGAAGCTTTCTTT	CAIRGEAHTEAFF
TRBV7-5	TRBJ2-7	.	few	TGTGCCAGCAGCCTCATTATTACGGCTAGCGGGGGGGCCTACGAGCAGTACTTC	CASSLIITASGGAYEQYF
TRBV1	TRBJ2-7	.	few	TGCGCCAGCAGCCCGAGAGGGGCAGGTTTCGAGCAGTACTTC	CASSPRGAGFEQYF
TRBV9	TRBJ2-1	TRBD2	medium-sized	TGTGCCAGCAGCCCGGGACTAGCGGGAGAAGGAGAGCAGTTCTTC	CASSPGLAGEGEQFF
TRBV11-3	TRBJ2-5	TRBD2	medium-sized	TGTGCCAGCAGCTTAGGCGCGGGGGGGCCCATGGAAGAGACCCAGTACTTC	CASSLGAGGPMEETQYF
TRBV28	TRBJ2-3	TRBD2	.	TGTGCCAGCAGGGGTCCAGGGACTAGCGGGAGGGCCGGCACAGATACGCAGTATTTT	CASRGPGTSGRAGTDTQYF
TRBV6-8	TRBJ1-1	.	few	TGTGCCAGCAGTATGACGGTCTTGAAAGCTTTCTTT	CASSMTVLKAFF
TRBV29-1	TRBJ2-7	.	.	TGCAGCGTGGGGGGGAAGACAGGGATACCATCCTACGAGCAGTACTTC	CSVGGKTGIPSYEQYF
TRBV14	TRBJ1-3	.	.	TGTGCCAGCAGCCAAACTCGACAAAACTCTGGAAACACCATATATTTT	CASSQTRQNSGNTIYF